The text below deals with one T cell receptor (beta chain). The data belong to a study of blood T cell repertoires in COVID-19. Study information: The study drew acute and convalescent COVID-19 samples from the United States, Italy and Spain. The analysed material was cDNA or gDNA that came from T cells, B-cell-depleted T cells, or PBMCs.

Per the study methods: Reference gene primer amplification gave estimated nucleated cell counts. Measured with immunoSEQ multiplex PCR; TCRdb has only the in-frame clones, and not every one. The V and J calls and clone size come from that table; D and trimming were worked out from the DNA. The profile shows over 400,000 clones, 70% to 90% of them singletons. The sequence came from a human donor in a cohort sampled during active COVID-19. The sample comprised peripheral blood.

The CDR3 DNA reads as TGTGCAAGTCGCTTAGCGCGACTGGTAGCGGGAGGGCCCCATGAGCAGTTCTTC. Translating it yields CASRLARLVAGGPHEQFF. This sequence joins TRBV12-2 and TRBJ2-1; the DNA was not used to check the table's D call, TRBD2. TRBV12-2 is marked as a pseudogene. This CDR3 is 18 amino acids long.